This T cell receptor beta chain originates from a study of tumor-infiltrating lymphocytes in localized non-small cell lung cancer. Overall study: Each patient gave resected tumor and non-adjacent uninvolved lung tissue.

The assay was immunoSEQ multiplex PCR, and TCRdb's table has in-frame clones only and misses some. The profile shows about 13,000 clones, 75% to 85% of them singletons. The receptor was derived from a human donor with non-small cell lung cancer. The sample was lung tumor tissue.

The CDR3 bases are TGTGCCAGCAGGACCGGGACATCTCAGCCCCAGCATTTT. Protein sequence: CASRTGTSQPQHF. This chain joins TRBV2 and TRBJ1-5; tentatively, D is TRBD1 (6 bases). Trimming stripped 6 bases from V and 6 bases from J, with 12 bases between. Germline values: CDR1 SNHLY, CDR2 FYNNEI. CDR3 length equals 13 residues.